This TCR beta chain was captured by sequencing in a study of identical twins (dated by TCRdb to the mid-2010s). Regarding the study in general: To test whether fetal clonotypes persist, this study deep-sequenced TCR alpha and beta repertoires from monozygotic twins, from unrelated adults of various ages, and from cord blood. Replicate twin experiments were performed at different times using different library preparation protocols to rule out contamination.

Only healthy Caucasian donors were included. Three pairs of female monozygotic twins, all aged 18 to 29 years, made up the twin cohort. The RNA used for TCR libraries was isolated from peripheral blood mononuclear cells. The germline V gene gives CDR1 as SQVTM and CDR2 as ANQGSEA. The cysteine opens and the phenylalanine closes a CDR3 of 11 amino acids. Only the CDR3 region is kept as DNA, spanning 33 bases read in frame from base 1. Trimming at the junction amounts to 5 bases on V and 6 bases on J, and the germline ends lie 10 bases apart. Library creation used 5' RACE. The data were produced on an Illumina HiSeq 2000. A universal primer binding site was introduced by template switching, and a unique molecular identifier was present in the final cDNA, enabling accurate counting of TCR cDNA molecules. First-strand cDNA for TCR alpha and beta chains was synthesized from specific primers in the conserved constant-segment region. To control for contamination, every cDNA library was double barcoded, receiving both a SMART-Mk sample barcode and Illumina barcodes. TruSeq adapter sequences, together with Illumina sample barcodes, were added in two successive PCR steps. TCR alpha and beta cDNA libraries were sequenced on the Illumina HiSeq platform with custom primers. From the authors' description of their analysis: MiGEC was used to process raw reads and extract unique molecular identifiers, and MiXCR was used to find CDR3 positions. For each individual, recombination models were inferred using an EM algorithm with the repgenHMM and IGoR tools. The tcR package in R was used for shared clonotype analysis, with sharing normalized by the product of cloneset sizes. To study raw recombination free of thymic and clonal selection effects, out-of-frame nonproductive sequences were analyzed. TCRdb reprocessing: public reads trimmed at Q25 with fastp, clones called with MiXCR, in-frame beta chains kept. Under each unique CDR3 protein, matching rows form one entry showing the most common genes and DNA. These V and J calls derive from TCRdb rather than the authors' analysis. For this sample there are roughly 630,000 distinct CDR3 sequences; 7.1% appear just once. Of the sample, 1.5% to 2% is held by the ten largest clones.

Results the study describes overall, beyond this receptor: Invariant T cells such as MAIT and iNKT could partly confound zero-insertion analyses, although diverse VJ usage argued against such confounding for most clonotypes. Out-of-frame TCR alpha sharing in monozygotic twins was systematically underestimated by recombination models, whereas sharing between unrelated individuals was in agreement with the recombination models. Because the same donors could not be followed over many years, conclusions were based on cross-sectional statistical analysis. Compared with coincidental sharing between unrelated individuals, an excess of low generation-probability sequences was observed among out-of-frame TCR alpha sequences shared between twins. In beta out-of-frame sequences, excess twin sharing was weaker, because having fewer shared sequences lowered the signal-to-noise ratio. Abundant cord blood beta clonotypes carried fewer insertions; young adult naive repertoires showed a weaker similar trend, while memory repertoires showed none.

Remarks on this clonotype: This receptor's antigen is unknown. Base quality data are lacking; no much larger clone is found one base away.

A further study also used this sample, focusing on yellow fever vaccine responses in identical twins. The second study reports: According to the authors, in identical twins the way T cells responded to vaccination appeared partly convergent and partly personalized. The study precisely tracked vaccine-responding T cell clones in identical twins.

The receptor chain draws on TRBV29-1 and TRBJ1-2, with an unclear D gene assignment. Material: PBMCs. The receptor was derived from a young woman in good health. The DNA sequence follows: TGCAGCGTTACCCGACATAATGGCTACACCTTC. Its coded protein is CSVTRHNGYTF.